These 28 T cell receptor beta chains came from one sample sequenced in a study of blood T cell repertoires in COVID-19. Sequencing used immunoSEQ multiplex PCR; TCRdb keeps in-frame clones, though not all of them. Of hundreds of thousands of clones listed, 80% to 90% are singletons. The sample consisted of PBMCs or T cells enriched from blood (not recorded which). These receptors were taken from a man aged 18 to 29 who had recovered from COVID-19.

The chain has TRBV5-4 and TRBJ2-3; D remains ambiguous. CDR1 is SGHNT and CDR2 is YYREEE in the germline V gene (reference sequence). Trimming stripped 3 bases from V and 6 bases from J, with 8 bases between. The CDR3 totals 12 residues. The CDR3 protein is CASSYTQDTQYF. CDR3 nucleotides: TGTGCCAGCAGCTATACCCAGGATACGCAGTATTTT.

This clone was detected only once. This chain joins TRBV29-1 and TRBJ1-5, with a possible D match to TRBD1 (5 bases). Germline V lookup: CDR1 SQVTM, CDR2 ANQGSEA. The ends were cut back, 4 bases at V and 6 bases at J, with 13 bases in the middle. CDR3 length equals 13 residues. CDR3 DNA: TGCAGCGTTGTCGGGGGAAGCGGTCAGCCCCAGCATTTT. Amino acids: CSVVGGSGQPQHF.

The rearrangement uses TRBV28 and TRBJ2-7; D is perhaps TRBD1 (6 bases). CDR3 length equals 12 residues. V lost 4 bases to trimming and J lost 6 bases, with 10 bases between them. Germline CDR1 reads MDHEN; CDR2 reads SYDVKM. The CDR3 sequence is CASSSRGGEQYF. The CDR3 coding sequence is TGTGCCAGCAGTTCAAGAGGGGGCGAGCAGTACTTC.

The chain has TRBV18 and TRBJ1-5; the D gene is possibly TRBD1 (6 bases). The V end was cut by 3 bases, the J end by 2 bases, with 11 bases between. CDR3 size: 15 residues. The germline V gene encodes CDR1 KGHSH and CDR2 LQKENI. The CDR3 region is CASSPGGQRNQPQHF. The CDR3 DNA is TGTGCCAGCTCACCTGGGGGCCAACGCAATCAGCCCCAGCATTTT.

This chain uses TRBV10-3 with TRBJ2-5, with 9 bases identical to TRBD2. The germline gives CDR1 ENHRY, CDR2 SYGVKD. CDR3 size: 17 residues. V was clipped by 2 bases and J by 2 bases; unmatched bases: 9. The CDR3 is CAISEPQLAGIQETQYF. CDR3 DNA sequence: TGTGCCATCAGTGAGCCCCAACTAGCGGGTATACAAGAGACCCAGTACTTC.

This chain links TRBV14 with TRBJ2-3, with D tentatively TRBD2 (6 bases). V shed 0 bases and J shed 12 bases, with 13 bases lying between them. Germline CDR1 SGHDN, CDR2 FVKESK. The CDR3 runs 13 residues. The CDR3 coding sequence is TGTGCCAGCAGCCAAGATCAGGGACTCCCTCAGTATTTT. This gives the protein CASSQDQGLPQYF.

The CDR3 spells CASSGRTSRSSYNEQFF. CDR3 coding DNA: TGTGCCAGTAGTGGAAGGACTAGCCGAAGCTCCTACAATGAGCAGTTCTTC. This chain links TRBV19 with TRBJ2-1; 8 nucleotides match TRBD2. CDR1 and CDR2 (germline): LNHDA, SQIVND (reference sequence). The CDR3 totals 17 residues. Germline trimming cut 5 bases from V and 0 bases from J; bases unmatched to any gene: 9. Full variable domain (missing parts from reference TRBV19 and TRBJ2-1): DGGITQSPKYLFRKEGQNVTLSCEQNLNHDAMYWYRQDPGQGLRLIYYSQIVNDFQKGDIAEGYSVSREKKESFPLTVTSAQKNPTAFYLCASSGRTSRSSYNEQFFGPGTRLTVL.

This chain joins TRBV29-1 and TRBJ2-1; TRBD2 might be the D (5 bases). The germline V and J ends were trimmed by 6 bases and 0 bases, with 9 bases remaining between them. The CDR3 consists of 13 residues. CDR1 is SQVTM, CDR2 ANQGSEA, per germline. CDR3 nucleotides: TGCAGCGTGGAGCGGATCTCCTACAATGAGCAGTTCTTC. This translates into CSVERISYNEQFF.

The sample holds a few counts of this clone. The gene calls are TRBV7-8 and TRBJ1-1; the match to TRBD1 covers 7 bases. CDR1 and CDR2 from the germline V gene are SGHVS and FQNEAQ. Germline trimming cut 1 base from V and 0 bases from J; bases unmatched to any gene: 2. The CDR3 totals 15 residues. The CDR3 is CASSLGTGMNTEAFF. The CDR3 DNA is TGTGCCAGCAGCTTAGGGACAGGAATGAACACTGAAGCTTTCTTT.

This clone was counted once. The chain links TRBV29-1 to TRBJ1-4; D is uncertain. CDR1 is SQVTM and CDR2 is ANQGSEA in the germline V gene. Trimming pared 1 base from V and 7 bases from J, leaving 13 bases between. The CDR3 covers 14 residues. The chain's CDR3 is CSVEVNGRGEKLFF. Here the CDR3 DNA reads TGCAGCGTTGAAGTGAACGGACGGGGTGAAAAACTGTTTTTT.

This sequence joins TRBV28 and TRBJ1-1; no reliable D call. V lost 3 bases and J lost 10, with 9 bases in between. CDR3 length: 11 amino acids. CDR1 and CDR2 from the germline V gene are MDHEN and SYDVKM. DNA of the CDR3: TGTGCCAGCAGTTTGAGGTTGGGAGCTTTCTTT. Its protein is CASSLRLGAFF.

The CDR3 DNA reads as TGTGCCAGCAGCGTAGCAGGAACTAGCTTCCAGACCCAGTACTTC. Protein sequence: CASSVAGTSFQTQYF. The chain uses TRBV9 and TRBJ2-5, with D maybe TRBD2 (6 bases). The CDR3 extends over 15 amino acids. CDR1 SGDLS and CDR2 YYNGEE come from the germline V gene. The V gene lost 0 bases and the J gene lost 6 bases, with 15 bases spanning the gap.

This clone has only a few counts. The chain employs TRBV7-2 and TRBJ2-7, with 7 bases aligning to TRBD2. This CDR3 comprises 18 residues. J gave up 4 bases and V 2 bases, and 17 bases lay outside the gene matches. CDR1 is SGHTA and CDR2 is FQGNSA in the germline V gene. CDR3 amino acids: CASSLPSGGRSSRYEQYF. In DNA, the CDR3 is TGTGCCAGCAGCTTACCGTCGGGGGGTCGTTCTAGCCGTTACGAGCAGTACTTC.

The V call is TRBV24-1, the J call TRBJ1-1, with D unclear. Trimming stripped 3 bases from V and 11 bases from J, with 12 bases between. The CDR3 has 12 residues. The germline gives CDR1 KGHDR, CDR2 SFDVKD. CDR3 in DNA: TGTGCCACCAGTGATCACCGGGGTCAGGCTTTCTTT. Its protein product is CATSDHRGQAFF.

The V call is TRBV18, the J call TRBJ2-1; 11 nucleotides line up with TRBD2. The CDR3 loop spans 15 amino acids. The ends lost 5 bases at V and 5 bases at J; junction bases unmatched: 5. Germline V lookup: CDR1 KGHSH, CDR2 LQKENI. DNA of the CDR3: TGTGCCAGCTCAGAGGGACTAGCGGCCAACAATGAGCAGTTCTTC. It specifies CASSEGLAANNEQFF.

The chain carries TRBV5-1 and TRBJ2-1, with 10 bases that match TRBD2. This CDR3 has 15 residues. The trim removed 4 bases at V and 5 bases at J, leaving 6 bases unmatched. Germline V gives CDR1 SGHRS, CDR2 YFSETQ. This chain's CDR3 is CASSASGSGDNEQFF. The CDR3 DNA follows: TGCGCCAGCAGCGCTAGCGGGAGCGGGGACAATGAGCAGTTCTTC.

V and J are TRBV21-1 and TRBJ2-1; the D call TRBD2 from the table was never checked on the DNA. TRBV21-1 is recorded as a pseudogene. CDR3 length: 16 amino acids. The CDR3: CASSKALAITYNEQFF. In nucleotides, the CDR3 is TGTGCCAGCAGCAAAGCGCTAGCAATCACCTACAATGAGCAGTTCTTC.

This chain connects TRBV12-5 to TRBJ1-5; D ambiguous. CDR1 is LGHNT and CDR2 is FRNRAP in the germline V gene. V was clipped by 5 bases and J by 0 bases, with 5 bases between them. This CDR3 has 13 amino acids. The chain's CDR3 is CASGLSSNQPQHF. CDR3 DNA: TGTGCTAGTGGTCTCAGTAGCAATCAGCCCCAGCATTTT.

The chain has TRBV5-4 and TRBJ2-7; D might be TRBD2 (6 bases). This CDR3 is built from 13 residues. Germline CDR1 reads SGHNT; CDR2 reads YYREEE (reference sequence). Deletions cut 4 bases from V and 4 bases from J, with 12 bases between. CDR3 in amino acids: CASSPGLSYEQYF. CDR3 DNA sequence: TGTGCCAGCAGCCCGGGACTTTCATACGAGCAGTACTTC.

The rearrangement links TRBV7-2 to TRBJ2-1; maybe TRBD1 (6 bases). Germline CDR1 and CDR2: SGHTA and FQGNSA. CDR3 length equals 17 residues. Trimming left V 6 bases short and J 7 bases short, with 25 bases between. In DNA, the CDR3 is TGTGCCAGCAGACCCCCTCTCACGGACAGAGGGGGAAATGAGCAGTTCTTC. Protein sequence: CASRPPLTDRGGNEQFF.

CDR3 protein: CASSPEGAGVSNNEQFF. The CDR3 nucleotides read TGTGCCAGCTCACCTGAAGGTGCAGGGGTCTCAAACAATGAGCAGTTCTTC. The J gene is TRBJ2-1, the V gene TRBV18; a possible D gene is TRBD1 (6 bases). The CDR3 length is 17 residues. The germline V gene has CDR1 KGHSH and CDR2 LQKENI. Trimming removed 3 bases from V and 5 bases from J, with 20 bases in between.

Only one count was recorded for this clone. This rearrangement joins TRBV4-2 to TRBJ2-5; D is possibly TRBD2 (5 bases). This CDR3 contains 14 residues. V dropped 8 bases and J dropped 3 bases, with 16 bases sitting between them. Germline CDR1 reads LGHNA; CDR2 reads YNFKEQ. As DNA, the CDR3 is TGTGCCAGCGGAGGCTACGGGGATGAAGAGACCCAGTACTTC. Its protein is CASGGYGDEETQYF.

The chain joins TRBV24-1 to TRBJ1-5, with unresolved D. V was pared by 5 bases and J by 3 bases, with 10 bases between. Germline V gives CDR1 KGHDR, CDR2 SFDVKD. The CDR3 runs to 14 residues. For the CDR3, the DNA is TGTGCCACCAGTGGTGGGCAGCCCAATCAGCCCCAGCATTTT. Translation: CATSGGQPNQPQHF.

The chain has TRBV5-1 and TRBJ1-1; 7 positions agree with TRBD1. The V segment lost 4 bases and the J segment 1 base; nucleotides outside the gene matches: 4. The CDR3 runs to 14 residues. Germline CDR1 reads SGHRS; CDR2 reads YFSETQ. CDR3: CASSGGTENTEAFF. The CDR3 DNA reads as TGCGCCAGCAGCGGGGGGACAGAGAACACTGAAGCTTTCTTT.

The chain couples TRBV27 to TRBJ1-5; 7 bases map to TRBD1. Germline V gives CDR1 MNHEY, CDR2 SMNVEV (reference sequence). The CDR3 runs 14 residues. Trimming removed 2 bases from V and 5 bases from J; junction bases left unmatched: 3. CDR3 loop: CASSLNRGDQPQHF. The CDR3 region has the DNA TGTGCCAGCAGTTTAAACAGGGGTGATCAGCCCCAGCATTTT.

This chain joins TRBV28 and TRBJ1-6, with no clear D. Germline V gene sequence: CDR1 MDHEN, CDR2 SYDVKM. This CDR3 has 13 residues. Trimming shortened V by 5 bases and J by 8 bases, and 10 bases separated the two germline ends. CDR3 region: CASSDNSYSPLHF. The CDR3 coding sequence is TGTGCCAGCAGTGACAATTCCTATTCACCCCTCCACTTT.

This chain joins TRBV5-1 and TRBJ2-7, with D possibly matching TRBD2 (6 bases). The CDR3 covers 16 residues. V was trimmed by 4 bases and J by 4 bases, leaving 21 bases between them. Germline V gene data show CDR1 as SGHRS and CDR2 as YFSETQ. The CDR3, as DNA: TGCGCCAGCAGCCCCTTGCCAGGGACTTCAAATTACGAGCAGTACTTC. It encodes CASSPLPGTSNYEQYF.

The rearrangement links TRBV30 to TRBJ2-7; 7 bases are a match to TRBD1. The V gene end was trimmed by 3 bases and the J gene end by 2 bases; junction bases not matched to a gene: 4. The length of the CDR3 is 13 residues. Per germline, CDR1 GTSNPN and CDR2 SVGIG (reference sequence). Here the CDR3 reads CAWSPGGTYEQYF. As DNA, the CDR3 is TGTGCCTGGAGCCCAGGGGGAACCTACGAGCAGTACTTC.